The 21 T cell receptor beta chains below all came from one sample that was sequenced in a study of blood T cell repertoires in COVID-19. Libraries were prepared by immunoSEQ multiplex PCR; TCRdb keeps only in-frame clonotypes and omits some of them. The table includes approximately 190,000 clones, 75% to 90% detected once. The sequenced sample consisted of peripheral blood. These receptors came from a woman between 40 and 55 years old with acute or convalescent COVID-19.

The chain is built from TRBV3-1 (or the pseudogene TRBV3-2) and TRBJ2-7; no definite D call. The germline V gene encodes CDR1 LGHDT and CDR2 YNNKEL (reference sequence). Between the trimmed V and J ends, which lost 0 bases and 4 bases, there was a span of 7 bases. CDR3 length equals 13 residues. CDR3 bases: TGTGCCAGCAGCCAAGATAGAAATTACGAGCAGTACTTC. Amino acids: CASSQDRNYEQYF.

A word on this clone: The same CDR3 is also encoded by other DNA sequences in this sample. The chain carries TRBV6-5 and TRBJ2-7; D uncertain. The CDR3 runs 12 residues. Germline values: CDR1 MNHEY, CDR2 SVGAGI. V lost 6 bases, J lost 3 bases, and 9 bases lay in between. The CDR3 nucleotides read TGTGCCAGCAGAACGACGGGCTACGAGCAGTACTTC. Amino acid sequence: CASRTTGYEQYF.

This clone has just a few counts. The rearrangement uses TRBV4-1 and TRBJ2-7; a possible D gene is TRBD2 (6 bases). Germline V gene data show CDR1 as MGHRA and CDR2 as YSYEKL. V was clipped by 0 bases and J by 4 bases, with 13 bases between them. This CDR3 contains 15 residues. The DNA for the CDR3 is TGCGCCAGCAGCCAAGATGGAGGGGTTTGGTACGAGCAGTACTTC. Its translation: CASSQDGGVWYEQYF.

The rearrangement links TRBV6-5 to TRBJ2-1; a possible D gene is TRBD2 (6 bases). This CDR3 region has 16 residues. Germline V gene data show CDR1 as MNHEY and CDR2 as SVGAGI. The V gene lost 3 bases and the J gene lost 0 bases, with 12 bases spanning the gap. CDR3 DNA: TGTGCCAGCAGTTATTTTAGCGGACACTCCTACAATGAGCAGTTCTTC. It yields the protein CASSYFSGHSYNEQFF.

The chain uses TRBV11-2 and TRBJ1-1; the D gene is possibly TRBD1 (5 bases). The CDR3 is 16 amino acids. V lost 5 bases and J 2 bases, leaving 18 bases between the germline ends. Per the germline V gene, CDR1 is SGHAT and CDR2 is FQNNGV. Here the CDR3 reads CASSPSPGGRNTEAFF. The CDR3 nucleotides are TGTGCCAGCAGCCCCTCTCCCGGGGGACGAAACACTGAAGCTTTCTTT.

This chain connects TRBV2 to TRBJ1-2, with TRBD1 matching over 8 bases. This CDR3 contains 12 residues. The germline CDR1 and CDR2 sequences are SNHLY and FYNNEI. Unmatched junction bases numbered 5, after V lost 6 bases and J lost 8 bases. The CDR3: CASRDRVEGYTF. The CDR3 DNA reads TGTGCCAGCAGGGACAGGGTAGAGGGCTACACCTTC.

This chain uses TRBV6-5 with TRBJ1-2; 9 bases line up with TRBD1. The CDR3 covers 14 residues. CDR1 is MNHEY, CDR2 SVGAGI, per germline. Trimming at V came to 5 bases and at J to 3 bases, leaving 4 bases not matched to a gene. CDR3 protein: CASSRTGGDYGYTF. As DNA, the CDR3 is TGTGCCAGCAGTAGAACAGGGGGCGACTATGGCTACACCTTC.

This chain joins TRBV5-1 and TRBJ1-6; 8 nucleotides line up with TRBD1. The germline gives CDR1 SGHRS, CDR2 YFSETQ. The CDR3 covers 16 residues. V lost 2 bases, J lost 0 bases, and 1 base stayed unmatched. The CDR3 reads CASSLGQGSYNSPLHF. The CDR3 nucleotides are TGCGCCAGCAGCTTAGGACAGGGCTCCTATAATTCACCCCTCCACTTT.

This clone was observed a handful of times. The chain employs TRBV5-1 and TRBJ2-7; maybe TRBD2 (6 bases). Germline CDR1 is SGHRS and CDR2 is YFSETQ. The V end lost 3 bases, the J end lost 5 bases, and 12 bases lay between the germline ends. The length of the CDR3 is 13 residues. In DNA, the CDR3 is TGCGCCAGCAGCTCCGGGACGGGGGACGAGCAGTACTTC. It encodes CASSSGTGDEQYF.

The chain is built from TRBV13 and TRBJ2-5, with D possibly matching TRBD1 (5 bases). V lost 5 bases and J lost 5, with 24 bases in between. CDR3 length equals 17 residues. CDR1 and CDR2 from the germline V gene are PRHDT and FYEKMQ (reference sequence). CDR3: CASSLLLHFRRAETQYF. CDR3 DNA sequence: TGTGCCAGCAGCCTACTACTCCATTTCCGCAGGGCTGAGACCCAGTACTTC.

V gene TRBV5-1 combines with J gene TRBJ1-4; D is perhaps TRBD1 (5 bases). Germline V gene sequence: CDR1 SGHRS, CDR2 YFSETQ. This CDR3 is 17 amino acids long. V lost 0 bases and J lost 0, with 12 bases in between. DNA for the CDR3: TGCGCCAGCAGCTTGGGCAGGACATATGCAACTAATGAAAAACTGTTTTTT. This translates into CASSLGRTYATNEKLFF.

The chain is built from TRBV7-9 and TRBJ2-1; maybe TRBD2 (6 bases). V lost 5 bases and J 10 bases, leaving 18 bases between the germline ends. CDR1 is SEHNR and CDR2 is FQNEAQ in the germline V gene (reference sequence). The CDR3 length is 14 residues. DNA for the CDR3: TGTGCCAGCAGCCGCGATCTAGCGTCGGAAGAGCAGTTCTTC. Translating it yields CASSRDLASEEQFF.

This chain joins TRBV7-9 and TRBJ1-2, with D unclear. Deletions cut 2 bases from V and 5 bases from J, with 12 bases between. Germline V gives CDR1 SEHNR, CDR2 FQNEAQ (reference sequence). The CDR3 contains 14 residues. The DNA of the CDR3 is TGTGCCAGCAGCTTAAGTTCGCAGGTTTATGGCTACACCTTC. As protein: CASSLSSQVYGYTF.

CDR3 sequence: CASRAMRGPGQPQHF. The CDR3 coding sequence is TGTGCCAGCAGGGCCATGAGAGGTCCTGGCCAGCCCCAGCATTTT. This rearrangement joins TRBV28 to TRBJ1-5; D uncertain. CDR1 is MDHEN, CDR2 SYDVKM, per germline. This CDR3 contains 15 residues. Between the trimmed V and J ends, which lost 6 bases and 7 bases, there was a span of 19 bases.

Here the CDR3 reads CASRGREETQYF. The CDR3 nucleotides read TGTGCCAGCAGGGGAAGGGAGGAGACCCAGTACTTC. The chain links TRBV3-1 (or the pseudogene TRBV3-2) to TRBJ2-5; D might be TRBD2 (5 bases). Trimming took 6 bases from V and 5 from J, leaving 10 bases between them. The CDR3 loop spans 12 amino acids. Germline CDR1 and CDR2: LGHDT and YNNKEL (reference sequence).

This clone was picked up many times. The genes are TRBV27 and TRBJ2-1, with 9 bases identical to TRBD2. Germline trimming cut 5 bases from V and 6 bases from J; bases unmatched to any gene: 5. The CDR3 runs to 14 residues. CDR1 MNHEY and CDR2 SMNVEV come from the germline V gene (reference sequence). The CDR3 reads CASSAMGLANEQFF. The CDR3 DNA sequence: TGTGCCAGCAGTGCCATGGGACTAGCCAATGAGCAGTTCTTC.

The V call is TRBV18, the J call TRBJ2-7; 7 bases match TRBD1. Losses at the gene ends were 6 bases for V and 0 bases for J; bases not matched to a gene: 5. The germline gives CDR1 KGHSH, CDR2 LQKENI. The CDR3 has 14 residues. For the CDR3, the DNA is TGTGCCAGCTCGAGGGCAGGGGGCTCCTACGAGCAGTACTTC. The encoded protein is CASSRAGGSYEQYF.

V gene TRBV6-5 combines with J gene TRBJ1-3; 7 bases map to TRBD1. The CDR3 has 15 amino acids. The ends lost 7 bases at V and 0 bases at J; junction bases unmatched: 6. The V gene's germline CDR1 is MNHEY and CDR2 SVGAGI. CDR3 sequence reads: CASTLDRASGNTIYF. The CDR3 nucleotides read TGTGCCAGCACCCTTGACAGGGCCTCTGGAAACACCATATATTTT.

The chain carries TRBV28 and TRBJ1-4; 7 nucleotides match TRBD1. The trim removed 5 bases at V and 0 bases at J, leaving 0 bases unmatched. The CDR3 is 14 amino acids. CDR1 MDHEN and CDR2 SYDVKM come from the germline V gene. The CDR3 protein is CASSGQATNEKLFF. DNA for the CDR3: TGTGCCAGCAGTGGACAGGCAACTAATGAAAAACTGTTTTTT.

The gene calls are TRBV19 and TRBJ2-3, with D possibly being TRBD2 (5 bases). Looked up from germline, CDR1 is LNHDA and CDR2 is SQIVND (reference sequence). V lost 4 bases to trimming and J lost 0 bases, with 11 bases between them. This CDR3 has 15 residues. The CDR3 loop reads CASSTLAISTDTQYF. Here the CDR3 DNA reads TGTGCCAGTAGTACTCTAGCCATTAGCACAGATACGCAGTATTTT.

V is TRBV10-3 and J is TRBJ1-1; 12 bases align to TRBD1. This CDR3 is 14 amino acids long. In germline, CDR1 is ENHRY, CDR2 SYGVKD. V lost 10 bases to trimming and J lost 5 bases; unmatched junction nucleotides: 8. CDR3 sequence (DNA): TGTGCCAGCCGTGGGACAGGGGGCGGGACTGAAGCTTTCTTT. It is translated as CASRGTGGGTEAFF.